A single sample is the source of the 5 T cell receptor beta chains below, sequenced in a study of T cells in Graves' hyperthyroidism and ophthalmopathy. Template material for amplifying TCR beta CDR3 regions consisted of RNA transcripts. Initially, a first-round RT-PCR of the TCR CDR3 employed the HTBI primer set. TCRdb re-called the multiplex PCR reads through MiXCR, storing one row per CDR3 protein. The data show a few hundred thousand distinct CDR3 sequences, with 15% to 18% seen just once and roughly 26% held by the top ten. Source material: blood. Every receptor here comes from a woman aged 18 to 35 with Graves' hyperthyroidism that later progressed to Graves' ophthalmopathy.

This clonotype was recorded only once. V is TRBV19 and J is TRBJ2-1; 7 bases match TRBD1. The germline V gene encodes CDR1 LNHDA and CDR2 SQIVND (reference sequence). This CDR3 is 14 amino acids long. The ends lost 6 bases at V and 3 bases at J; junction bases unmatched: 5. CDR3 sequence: CASRRGQNYNEQFF. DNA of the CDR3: TGTGCCAGTAGAAGGGGACAGAACTACAATGAGCAGTTCTTC.

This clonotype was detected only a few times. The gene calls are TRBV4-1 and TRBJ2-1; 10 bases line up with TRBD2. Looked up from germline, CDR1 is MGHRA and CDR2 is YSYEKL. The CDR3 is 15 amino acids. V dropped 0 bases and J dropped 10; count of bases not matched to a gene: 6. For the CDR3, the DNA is TGCGCCAGCAGCCAAGAGCCTAGCGGGAGAAGAGAGCAGTTCTTC. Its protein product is CASSQEPSGRREQFF.

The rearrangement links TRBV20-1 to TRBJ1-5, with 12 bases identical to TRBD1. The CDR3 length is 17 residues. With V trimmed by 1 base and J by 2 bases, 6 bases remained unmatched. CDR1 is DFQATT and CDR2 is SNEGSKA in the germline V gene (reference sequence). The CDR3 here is CSARGGQGAWGNQPQHF. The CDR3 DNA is TGCAGTGCTAGAGGGGGACAGGGGGCGTGGGGCAATCAGCCCCAGCATTTT.

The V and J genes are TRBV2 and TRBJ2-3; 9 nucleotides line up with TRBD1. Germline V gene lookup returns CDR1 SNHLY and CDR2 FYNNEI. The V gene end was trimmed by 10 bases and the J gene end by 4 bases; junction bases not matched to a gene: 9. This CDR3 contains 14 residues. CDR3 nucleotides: TGTGCCACCTCCCGGGACAGGGCCCCAGATACGCAGTATTTT. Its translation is CATSRDRAPDTQYF.

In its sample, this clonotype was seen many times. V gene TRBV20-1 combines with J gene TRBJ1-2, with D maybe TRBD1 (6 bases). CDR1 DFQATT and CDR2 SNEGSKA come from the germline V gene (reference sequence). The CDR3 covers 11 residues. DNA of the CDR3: TGCAGCTACAGGGCGCTGCAGGGCTACACCTTC. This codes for CSYRALQGYTF.